The TCR beta chain under discussion was sequenced for a study of blood T cell repertoires in COVID-19 (TCRdb year 2020). Concerning the study at large: The collaborator samples originated in the United States, Italy and Spain and spanned the acute and convalescent phases of COVID-19. The repertoires were made available in a free public database intended to serve as a resource for research on the immune response to SARS-CoV-2. The prospective study material was composed of cDNA or gDNA derived from T cells, B-cell-depleted T cells, or PBMCs. The dataset comprised deeply sampled blood TCRbeta repertoires from subjects exposed to, actively infected with, or recovered from COVID-19. HLA class I and class II types, where available, came from metadata supplied by the sample provider rather than from assay-based typing. The sample metadata nearly always contained a de-identified subject ID, COVID-19 status, age in years and sex. Samples came from the ongoing ImmuneRACE study (first 160 participants) plus 1,254 subjects from 6 global collaborators.

Relative to germline, V is missing 4 bases and J is missing 4 bases, with 7 bases of the junction outside any gene match. From its cysteine to its phenylalanine, the CDR3 spans 15 amino acids. Only CDR3 DNA remains: 45 bases, in frame from the first base. From the germline V gene, CDR1 is MGHRA and CDR2 is YSYEKL. General conclusions and limits of the study: The quantity of clinical and demographic metadata differed by source and by participant and was supplied without curation.

Collaborating institutions collected whole blood in K2EDTA tubes following their own protocols. Collaborator samples were shipped for TCRbeta analysis as frozen whole blood, isolated PBMCs, or DNA extracted from either sample type. The immunoSEQ Assay, a bias-controlled multiplex PCR, was used to amplify TCRbeta CDR3 regions from genomic DNA. The original pipeline was this. The number of nucleated cells in each sample was estimated from the amplification of reference gene primers within the assay. To quantify the absolute abundance of each unique TCRbeta CDR3 rearrangement, sequence reads were collapsed and filtered. For each sample, productive Simpson clonality was calculated by taking the square root of Simpson's diversity index across productive rearrangements. TCRdb limited this immuneACCESS table to in-frame rearrangements with V and J called. A share of clones is missing; checked studies link under half to unresolved V genes, and the rest is unexplained. V and J calls and clone size come straight from that table; D and trimming were deduced from the DNA. This sample has more than 95,000 clones in its table, and around 90% of those were observed once. Roughly 8% of the sample lies in the top ten.

Details on this clone: Its antigen is still unknown. Per-base quality was not reported, and no clone a single base away is much larger than it.

The sequence came from a human donor in a cohort sampled during active COVID-19. The sequence links TRBV4-1 to TRBJ1-1; TRBD1 matches 9 bases in the middle. The sequenced sample was peripheral blood. Read as DNA, the sequence is TGCGCCAGCAGCCGGGGGGACAGGGAAAGCACTGAAGCTTTCTTT. The resulting protein is CASSRGDRESTEAFF.